The clone carrying this T cell receptor (beta chain) has just a few counts. Profiling relied on immunoSEQ multiplex PCR, and the TCRdb table lists in-frame clones only, not all of them. This sample has over 200,000 clones, with roughly 80% found just once. Per germline, CDR1 MDHEN and CDR2 SYDVKM. This CDR3 has 14 residues. V lost 3 bases to trimming and J lost 5 bases, with 11 bases between them. These data come from a study of blood T cell repertoires in COVID-19. The receptor was isolated from a human donor in a cohort sampled during active COVID-19. Sequenced material: peripheral blood. The chain recombines TRBV28 with TRBJ1-3, with D perhaps TRBD1 (6 bases). The CDR3 DNA follows: TGTGCCAGCAGTTTTGCAGGGGCAAGAAACACCATATATTTT. As protein: CASSFAGARNTIYF.